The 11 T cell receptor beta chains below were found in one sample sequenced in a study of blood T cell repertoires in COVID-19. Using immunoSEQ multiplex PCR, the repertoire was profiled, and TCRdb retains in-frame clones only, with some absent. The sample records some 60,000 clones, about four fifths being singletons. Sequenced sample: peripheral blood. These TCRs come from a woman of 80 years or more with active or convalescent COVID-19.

The CDR3 sequence: CASSQRGQTHTEAFF. As DNA, the CDR3 is TGTGCCAGCAGCCAAAGGGGACAGACGCACACTGAAGCTTTCTTT. The J gene is TRBJ1-1, the V gene TRBV7-2; 7 bases map to TRBD1. The V and J ends lost 5 bases and 3 bases, in that order; junction bases with no gene match: 9. Germline V lookup: CDR1 SGHTA, CDR2 FQGNSA. The CDR3 is 15 amino acids. Complete variable domain (other parts from reference TRBV7-2 and TRBJ1-1): GAGVSQSPSNKVTEKGKDVELRCDPISGHTALYWYRQSLGQGLEFLIYFQGNSAPDKSGLPSDRFSAERTGGSVSTLTIQRTQQEDSAVYLCASSQRGQTHTEAFFGQGTRLTVV.

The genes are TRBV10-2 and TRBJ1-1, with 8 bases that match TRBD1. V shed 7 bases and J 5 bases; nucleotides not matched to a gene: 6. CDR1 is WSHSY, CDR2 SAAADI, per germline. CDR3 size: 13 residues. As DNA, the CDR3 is TGCGCCAGCACCGGACAGGGCGGGACTGAAGCTTTCTTT. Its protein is CASTGQGGTEAFF.

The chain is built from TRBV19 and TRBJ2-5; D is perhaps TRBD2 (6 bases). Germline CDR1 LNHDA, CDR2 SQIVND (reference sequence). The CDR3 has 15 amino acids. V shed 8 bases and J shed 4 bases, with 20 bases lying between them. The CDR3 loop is CASGPLEAGRETQYF. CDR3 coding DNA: TGTGCCAGTGGACCCCTAGAAGCGGGTAGAGAGACCCAGTACTTC.

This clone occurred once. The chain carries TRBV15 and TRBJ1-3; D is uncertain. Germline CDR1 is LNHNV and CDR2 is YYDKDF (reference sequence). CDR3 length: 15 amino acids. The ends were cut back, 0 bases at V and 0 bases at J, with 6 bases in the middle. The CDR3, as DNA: TGTGCCACCAGCAGAGATCCGGGCTCTGGAAACACCATATATTTT. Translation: CATSRDPGSGNTIYF.

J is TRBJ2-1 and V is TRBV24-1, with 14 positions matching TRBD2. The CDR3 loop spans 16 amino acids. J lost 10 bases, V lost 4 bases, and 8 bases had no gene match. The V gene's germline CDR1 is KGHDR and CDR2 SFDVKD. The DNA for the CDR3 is TGTGCCACCAGTGACCTGACTAGCGGGGGGGCCCGAGAGCAGTTCTTC. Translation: CATSDLTSGGAREQFF.

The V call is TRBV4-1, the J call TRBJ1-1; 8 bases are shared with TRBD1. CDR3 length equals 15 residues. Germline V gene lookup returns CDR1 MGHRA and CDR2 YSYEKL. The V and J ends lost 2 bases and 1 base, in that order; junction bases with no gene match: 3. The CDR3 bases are TGCGCCAGCAGCCAAACAGGGGGTACGAACACTGAAGCTTTCTTT. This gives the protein CASSQTGGTNTEAFF.

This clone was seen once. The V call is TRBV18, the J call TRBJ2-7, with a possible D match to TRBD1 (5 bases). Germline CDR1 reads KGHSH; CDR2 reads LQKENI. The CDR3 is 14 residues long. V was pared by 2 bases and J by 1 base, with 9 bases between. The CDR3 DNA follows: TGTGCCAGCTCACCAAAGACAGAATCCTACGAGCAGTACTTC. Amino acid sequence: CASSPKTESYEQYF.

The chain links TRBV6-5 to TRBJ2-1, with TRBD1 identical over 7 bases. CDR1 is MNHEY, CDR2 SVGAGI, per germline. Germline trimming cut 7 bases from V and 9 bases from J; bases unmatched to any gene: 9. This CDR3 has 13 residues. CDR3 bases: TGTGCCAGCACCAGGGGGTCCCTGGGTGAGCAGTTCTTC. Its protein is CASTRGSLGEQFF.

This CDR3 is CASSLNSLNTEAFF. In DNA, the CDR3 is TGCGCCAGCAGCTTAAACAGTCTGAACACTGAAGCTTTCTTT. The chain links TRBV5-1 to TRBJ1-1; no definite D call. The V end was cut by 2 bases, the J end by 0 bases, with 8 bases between. The CDR3 sequence is 14 residues long. Per germline, CDR1 SGHRS and CDR2 YFSETQ.

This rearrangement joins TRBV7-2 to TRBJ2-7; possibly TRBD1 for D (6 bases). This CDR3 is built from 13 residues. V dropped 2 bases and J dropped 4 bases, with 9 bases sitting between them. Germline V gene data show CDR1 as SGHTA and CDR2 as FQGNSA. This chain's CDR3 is CASSLTGQYEQYF. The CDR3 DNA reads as TGTGCCAGCAGCTTAACAGGGCAATACGAGCAGTACTTC.

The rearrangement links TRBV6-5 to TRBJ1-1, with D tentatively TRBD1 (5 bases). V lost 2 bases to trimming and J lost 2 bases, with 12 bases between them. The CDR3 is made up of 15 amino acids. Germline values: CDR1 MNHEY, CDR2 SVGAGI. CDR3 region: CASSYRWGENTEAFF. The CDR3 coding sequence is TGTGCCAGCAGTTACCGTTGGGGGGAAAACACTGAAGCTTTCTTT.